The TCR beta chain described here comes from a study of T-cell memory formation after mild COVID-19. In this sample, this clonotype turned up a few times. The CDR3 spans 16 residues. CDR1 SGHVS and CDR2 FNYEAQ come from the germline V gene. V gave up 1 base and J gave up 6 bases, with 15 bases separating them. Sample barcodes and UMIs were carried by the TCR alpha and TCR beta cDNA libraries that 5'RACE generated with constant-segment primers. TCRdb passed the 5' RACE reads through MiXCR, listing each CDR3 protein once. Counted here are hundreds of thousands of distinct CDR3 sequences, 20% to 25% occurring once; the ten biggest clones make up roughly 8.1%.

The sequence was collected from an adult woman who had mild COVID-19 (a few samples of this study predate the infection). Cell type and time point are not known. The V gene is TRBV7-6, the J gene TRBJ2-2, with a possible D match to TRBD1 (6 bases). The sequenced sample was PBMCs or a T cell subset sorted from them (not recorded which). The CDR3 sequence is CASSLGVRGSSGELFF. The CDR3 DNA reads TGTGCCAGCAGCTTAGGAGTCAGGGGAAGTTCCGGGGAGCTGTTTTTT. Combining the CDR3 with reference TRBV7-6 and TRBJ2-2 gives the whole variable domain GAGVSQSPRYKVTKRGQDVALRCDPISGHVSLYWYRQALGQGPEFLTYFNYEAQQDKSGLPNDRFSAERPEGSISTLTIQRTEQRDSAMYRCASSLGVRGSSGELFFGEGSRLTVL.